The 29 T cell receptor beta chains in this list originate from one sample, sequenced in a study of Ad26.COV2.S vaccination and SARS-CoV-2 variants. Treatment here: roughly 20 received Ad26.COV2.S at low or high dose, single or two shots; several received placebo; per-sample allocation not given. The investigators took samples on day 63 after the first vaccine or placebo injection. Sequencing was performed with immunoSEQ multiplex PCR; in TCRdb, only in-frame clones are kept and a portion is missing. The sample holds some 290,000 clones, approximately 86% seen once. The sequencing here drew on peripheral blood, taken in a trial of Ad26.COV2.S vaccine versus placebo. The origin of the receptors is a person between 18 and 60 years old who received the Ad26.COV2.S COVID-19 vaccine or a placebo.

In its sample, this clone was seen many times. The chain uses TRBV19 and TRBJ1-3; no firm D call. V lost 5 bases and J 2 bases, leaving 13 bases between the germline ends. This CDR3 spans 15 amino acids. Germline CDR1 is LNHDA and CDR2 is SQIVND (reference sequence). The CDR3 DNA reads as TGTGCCAGTAGTCCAAACATCGGTCCTGGAAACACCATATATTTT. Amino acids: CASSPNIGPGNTIYF.

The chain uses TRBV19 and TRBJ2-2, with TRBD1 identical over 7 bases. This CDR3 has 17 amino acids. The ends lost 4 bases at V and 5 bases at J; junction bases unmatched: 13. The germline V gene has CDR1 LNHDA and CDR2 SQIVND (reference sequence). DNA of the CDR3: TGTGCCAGTAGTACGCCCGGCAGGGGGTTTGGGACCGGGGAGCTGTTTTTT. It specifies CASSTPGRGFGTGELFF. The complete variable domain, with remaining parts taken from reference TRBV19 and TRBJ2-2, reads DGGITQSPKYLFRKEGQNVTLSCEQNLNHDAMYWYRQDPGQGLRLIYYSQIVNDFQKGDIAEGYSVSREKKESFPLTVTSAQKNPTAFYLCASSTPGRGFGTGELFFGEGSRLTVL.

CDR3 nucleotide sequence: TGTGCCAGCAGCGTAGGGACAGGGACGTATGGCTACACCTTC. It is translated as CASSVGTGTYGYTF. The V gene is TRBV9, the J gene TRBJ1-2; 8 bases match TRBD1. The V gene's germline CDR1 is SGDLS and CDR2 YYNGEE. Germline trimming cut 0 bases from V and 5 bases from J; bases unmatched to any gene: 3. This CDR3 comprises 14 residues.

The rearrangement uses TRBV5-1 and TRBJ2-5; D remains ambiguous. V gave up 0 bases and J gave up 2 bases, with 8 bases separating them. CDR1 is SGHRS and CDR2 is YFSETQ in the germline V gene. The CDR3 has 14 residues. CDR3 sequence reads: CASSLAQIQETQYF. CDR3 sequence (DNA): TGCGCCAGCAGCTTGGCCCAGATTCAAGAGACCCAGTACTTC.

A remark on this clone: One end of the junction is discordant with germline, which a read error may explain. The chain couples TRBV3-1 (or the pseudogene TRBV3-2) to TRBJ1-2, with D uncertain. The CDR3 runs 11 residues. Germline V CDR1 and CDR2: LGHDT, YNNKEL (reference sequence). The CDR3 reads CASSQAGATRF. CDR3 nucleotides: TGTGCCAGCAGCCAAGCTGGAGCCACTCGCTTC.

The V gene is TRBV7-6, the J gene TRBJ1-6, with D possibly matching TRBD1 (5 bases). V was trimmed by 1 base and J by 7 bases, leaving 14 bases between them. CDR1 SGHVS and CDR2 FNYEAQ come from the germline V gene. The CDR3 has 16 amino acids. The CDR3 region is CASSLDQPGTNSPLHF. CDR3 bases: TGTGCCAGCAGCTTAGATCAGCCGGGGACCAATTCACCCCTCCACTTT.

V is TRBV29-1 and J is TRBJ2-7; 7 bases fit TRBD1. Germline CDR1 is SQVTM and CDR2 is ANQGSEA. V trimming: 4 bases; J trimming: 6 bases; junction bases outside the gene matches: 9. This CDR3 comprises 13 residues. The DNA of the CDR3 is TGCAGCGTTGCGGCACAGGGGCTCATCGAGCAGTACTTC. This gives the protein CSVAAQGLIEQYF.

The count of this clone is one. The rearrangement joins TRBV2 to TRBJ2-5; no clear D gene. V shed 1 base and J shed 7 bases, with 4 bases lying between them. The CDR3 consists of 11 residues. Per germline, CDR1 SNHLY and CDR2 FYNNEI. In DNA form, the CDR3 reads TGTGCCAGCAGTGAAGATGTGACCCAGTACTTC. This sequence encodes CASSEDVTQYF.

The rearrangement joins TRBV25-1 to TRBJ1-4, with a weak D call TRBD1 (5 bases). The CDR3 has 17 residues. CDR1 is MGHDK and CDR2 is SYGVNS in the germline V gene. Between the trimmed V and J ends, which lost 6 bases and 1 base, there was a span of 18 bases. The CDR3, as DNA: TGTGCCAGCAGCGAAGGACGAGGGACGGGAACTAATGAAAAACTGTTTTTT. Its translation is CASSEGRGTGTNEKLFF. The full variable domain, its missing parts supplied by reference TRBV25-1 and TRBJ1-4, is EADIYQTPRYLVIGTGKKITLECSQTMGHDKMYWYQQDPGMELHLIHYSYGVNSTEKGDLSSESTVSRIRTEHFPLTLESARPSHTSQYLCASSEGRGTGTNEKLFFGSGTQLSVL.

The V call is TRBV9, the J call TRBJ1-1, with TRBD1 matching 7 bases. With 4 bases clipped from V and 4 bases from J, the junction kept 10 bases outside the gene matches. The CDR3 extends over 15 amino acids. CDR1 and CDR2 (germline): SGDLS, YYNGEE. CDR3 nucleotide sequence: TGTGCCAGCAGCCCAACCAACAGGGGAGGCACTGAAGCTTTCTTT. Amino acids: CASSPTNRGGTEAFF.

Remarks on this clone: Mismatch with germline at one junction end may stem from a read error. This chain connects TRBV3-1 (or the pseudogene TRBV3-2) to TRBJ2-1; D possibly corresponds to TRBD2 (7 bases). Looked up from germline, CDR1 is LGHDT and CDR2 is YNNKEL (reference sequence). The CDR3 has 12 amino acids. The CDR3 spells CASTQGGVEQFF. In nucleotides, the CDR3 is TGTGCCAGCACCCAAGGGGGGGTTGAGCAGTTCTTC.

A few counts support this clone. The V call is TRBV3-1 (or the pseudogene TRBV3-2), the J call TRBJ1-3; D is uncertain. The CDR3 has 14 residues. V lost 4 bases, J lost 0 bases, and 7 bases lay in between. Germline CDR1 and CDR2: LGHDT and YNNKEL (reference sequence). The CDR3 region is CASSRDFSGNTIYF. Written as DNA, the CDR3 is TGTGCCAGCAGCCGGGATTTCTCTGGAAACACCATATATTTT.

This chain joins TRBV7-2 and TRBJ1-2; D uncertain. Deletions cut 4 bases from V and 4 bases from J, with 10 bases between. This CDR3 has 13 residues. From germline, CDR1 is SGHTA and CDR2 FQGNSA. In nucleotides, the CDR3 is TGTGCCAGCAGCTCGTCCTGGGGCTATGGCTACACCTTC. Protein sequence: CASSSSWGYGYTF.

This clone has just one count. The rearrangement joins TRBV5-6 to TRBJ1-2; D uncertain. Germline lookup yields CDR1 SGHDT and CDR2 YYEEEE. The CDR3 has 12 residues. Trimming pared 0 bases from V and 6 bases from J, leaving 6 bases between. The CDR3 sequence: CASSLDKHGYTF. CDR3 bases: TGTGCCAGCAGCTTGGACAAGCATGGCTACACCTTC.

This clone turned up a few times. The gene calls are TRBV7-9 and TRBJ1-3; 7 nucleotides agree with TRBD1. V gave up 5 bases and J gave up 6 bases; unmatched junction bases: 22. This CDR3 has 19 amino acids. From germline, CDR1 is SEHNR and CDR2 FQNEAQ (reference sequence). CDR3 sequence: CASSTIVTAGTAKLNTIYF. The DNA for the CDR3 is TGTGCCAGCAGCACGATCGTTACTGCAGGGACAGCTAAACTAAACACCATATATTTT.

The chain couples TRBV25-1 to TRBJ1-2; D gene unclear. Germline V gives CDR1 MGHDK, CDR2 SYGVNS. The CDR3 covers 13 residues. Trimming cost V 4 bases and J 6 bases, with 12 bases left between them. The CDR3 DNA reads TGTGCCAGCAGTGCGGGAGCATATAATGGCTACACCTTC. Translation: CASSAGAYNGYTF.

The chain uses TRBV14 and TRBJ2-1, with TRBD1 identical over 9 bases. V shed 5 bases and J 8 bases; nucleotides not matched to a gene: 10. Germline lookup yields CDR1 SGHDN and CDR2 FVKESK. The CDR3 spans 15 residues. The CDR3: CASSAGDRVTHEQFF. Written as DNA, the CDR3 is TGTGCCAGCAGCGCCGGGGACAGGGTGACCCATGAGCAGTTCTTC.

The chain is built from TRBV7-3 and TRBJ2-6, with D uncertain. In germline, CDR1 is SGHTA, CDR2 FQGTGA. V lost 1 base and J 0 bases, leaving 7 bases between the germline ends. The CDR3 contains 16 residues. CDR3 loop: CASSLRADSGANVLTF. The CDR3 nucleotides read TGTGCCAGCAGCTTAAGGGCTGACTCTGGGGCCAACGTCCTGACTTTC.

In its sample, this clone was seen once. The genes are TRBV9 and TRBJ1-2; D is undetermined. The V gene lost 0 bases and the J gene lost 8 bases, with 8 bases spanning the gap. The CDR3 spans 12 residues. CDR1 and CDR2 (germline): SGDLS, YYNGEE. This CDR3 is CASSVGASGYTF. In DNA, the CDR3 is TGTGCCAGCAGCGTAGGGGCATCAGGCTACACCTTC.

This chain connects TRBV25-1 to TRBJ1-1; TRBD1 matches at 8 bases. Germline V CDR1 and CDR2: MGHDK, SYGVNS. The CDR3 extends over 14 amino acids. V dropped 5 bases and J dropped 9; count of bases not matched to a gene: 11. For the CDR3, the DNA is TGTGCCAGCAGTCGTACAGGGGGATCTCTGAAAGCTTTCTTT. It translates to CASSRTGGSLKAFF.

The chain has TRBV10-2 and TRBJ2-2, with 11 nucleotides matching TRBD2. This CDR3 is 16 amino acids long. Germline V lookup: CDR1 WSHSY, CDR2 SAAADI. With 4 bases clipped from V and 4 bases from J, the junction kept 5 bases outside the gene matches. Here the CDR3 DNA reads TGCGCCAGCAGTGGATACGGGACTAGCGGCACCGGGGAGCTGTTTTTT. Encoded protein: CASSGYGTSGTGELFF.

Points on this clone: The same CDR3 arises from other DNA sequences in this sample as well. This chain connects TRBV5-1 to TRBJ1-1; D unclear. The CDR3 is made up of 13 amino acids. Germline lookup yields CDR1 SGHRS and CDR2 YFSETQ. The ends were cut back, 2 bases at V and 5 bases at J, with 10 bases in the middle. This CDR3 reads CASSFPGGTEAFF. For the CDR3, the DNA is TGCGCCAGCAGCTTTCCCGGAGGGACTGAAGCTTTCTTT.

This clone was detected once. CDR3 region: CASSRTVNTEAFF. The CDR3 region has the DNA TGTGCCAGCAGTCGGACTGTGAACACTGAAGCTTTCTTT. This sequence joins TRBV7-3 and TRBJ1-1; D is ambiguous. Per germline, CDR1 SGHTA and CDR2 FQGTGA. V was shortened by 6 bases and J by 0 bases, with 8 bases between the two germline ends. The CDR3 spans 13 residues.

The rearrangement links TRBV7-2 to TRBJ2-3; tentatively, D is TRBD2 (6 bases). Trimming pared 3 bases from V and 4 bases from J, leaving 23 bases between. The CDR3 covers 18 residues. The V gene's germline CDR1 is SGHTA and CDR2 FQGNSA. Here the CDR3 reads CASSLLPQTRSSADTQYF. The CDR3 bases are TGTGCCAGCAGCTTGTTACCTCAGACTAGAAGTAGCGCAGATACGCAGTATTTT.

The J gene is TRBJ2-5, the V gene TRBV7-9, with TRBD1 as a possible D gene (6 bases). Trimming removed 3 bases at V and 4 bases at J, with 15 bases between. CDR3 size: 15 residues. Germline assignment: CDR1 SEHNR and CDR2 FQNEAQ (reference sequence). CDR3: CASSLVAPRGETQYF. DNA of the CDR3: TGTGCCAGCAGCTTGGTGGCCCCCAGGGGAGAGACCCAGTACTTC.

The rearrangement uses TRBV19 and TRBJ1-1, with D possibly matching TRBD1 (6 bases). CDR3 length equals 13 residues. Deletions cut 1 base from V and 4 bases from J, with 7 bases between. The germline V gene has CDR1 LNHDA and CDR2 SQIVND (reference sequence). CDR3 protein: CASSIVQGTEAFF. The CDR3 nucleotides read TGTGCCAGTAGTATAGTACAGGGCACTGAAGCTTTCTTT.

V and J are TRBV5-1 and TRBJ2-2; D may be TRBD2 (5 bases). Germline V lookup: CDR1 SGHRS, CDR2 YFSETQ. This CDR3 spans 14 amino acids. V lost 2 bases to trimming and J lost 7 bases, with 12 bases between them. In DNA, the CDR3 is TGCGCCAGCAGCTTTGAGGGTTATAGCGGGGAGCTGTTTTTT. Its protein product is CASSFEGYSGELFF.

CDR3 coding DNA: TGTGCCAGCAGCCAAGATCTTAACAGACCGAACACTGAAGCTTTCTTT. It yields the protein CASSQDLNRPNTEAFF. The chain joins TRBV14 to TRBJ1-1; D gene uncertain. V gave up 0 bases and J gave up 1 base, with 12 bases separating them. The CDR3 runs to 16 residues. Per the germline V gene, CDR1 is SGHDN and CDR2 is FVKESK.

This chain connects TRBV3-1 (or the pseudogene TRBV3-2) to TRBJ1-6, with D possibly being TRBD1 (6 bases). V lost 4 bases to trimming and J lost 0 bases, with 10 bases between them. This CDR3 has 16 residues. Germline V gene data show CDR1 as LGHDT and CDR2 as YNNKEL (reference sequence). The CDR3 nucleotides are TGTGCCAGCAGCCTTCTAGGGGGCTCCTATAATTCACCCCTCCACTTT. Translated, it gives CASSLLGGSYNSPLHF.